A selection of T cell receptor beta chains follows, all from one sample in a study of cytomegalovirus exposure and HLA in healthy donors. The method was immunoSEQ multiplex PCR; TCRdb's version includes in-frame clones alone and lacks a portion of them. The sample includes 100,000 or so clones, 76% of them seen just once. Sample: PBMCs. These receptors came from a man aged 40-49 years in good health and CMV-seropositive. Each CDR3 is given with its conserved first and last residue. Fields, in order: V gene, clone size, D gene, J gene, CDR3 DNA, CDR3 protein. D genes are given only for firm matches. Rows may omit the clone size; those that give it use once, few, many or a size class.

TRBV30	few	NA	TRBJ1-5	TGTGCCTGGAGTGTCCTACTTCGGACAGAAATTATAGAGGGCAATCAGCCCCAGCATTTT	CAWSVLLRTEIIEGNQPQHF
TRBV2	NA	TRBD1	TRBJ2-7	TGTGCCAGCTACGATCCAACAGGGGGCTACGAGCAGTACTTC	CASYDPTGGYEQYF
TRBV11-2	once	TRBD2	TRBJ2-7	TGTGCCAGCAGCCACACGACAGGGACTAGCGGGCAGTACTTC	CASSHTTGTSGQYF
TRBV4-3	once	NA	TRBJ2-5	TGCGCCAGCAGCCGGATCTACGGAGGTGGGGAGACCCAGTACTTC	CASSRIYGGGETQYF
TRBV19	NA	NA	TRBJ2-1	TGTGCCAGTAGAAAGATCGGAGGGGGCGCGGGTAATGAGCAGTTCTTC	CASRKIGGGAGNEQFF
TRBV19	few	TRBD2	TRBJ2-1	TGTGCCAGTATGTCCGGGACTAGTGCCTACAATGAGCAGTTCTTC	CASMSGTSAYNEQFF
TRBV4-2	few	TRBD2	TRBJ2-7	TGTGCCAGCAGCCCCTTGGGACTAGCGGGACCGGGCTCCTACGAGCAGTACTTC	CASSPLGLAGPGSYEQYF
TRBV30	NA	TRBD2	TRBJ2-7	TGTGCCTGGACCTTCGGGACTAGCGGTATGAAGCAGTACTTC	CAWTFGTSGMKQYF
TRBV6-6	NA	TRBD1	TRBJ2-1	TGTGCCAGCAAGGGCCCAGGGGGCTTGAATGAGCAGTTCTTC	CASKGPGGLNEQFF
TRBV6-5	NA	NA	TRBJ1-6	TGTGCCAGCAGGGTGAGGGCCAACTATAATTCACCCCTCCACTTT	CASRVRANYNSPLHF
TRBV19	few	TRBD1	TRBJ1-2	TGTGCCAGTAGTTCCAGGGGGTCGGACTATGGCTACACCTTC	CASSSRGSDYGYTF
TRBV9	NA	TRBD1	TRBJ1-5	TGTGCCAGCAGCGTAGTGTGGACAGGGGTTTATAGCAATCAGCCCCAGCATTTT	CASSVVWTGVYSNQPQHF
TRBV9	NA	NA	TRBJ2-1	TGTGCCAGCAGCGTAGCACAGTACAATGAGCAGTTCTTC	CASSVAQYNEQFF
TRBV7-9	few	NA	TRBJ1-5	TGTTCCAGCAGCTTAGGGGGGGGTCAGCCCCAGCATTTT	CSSSLGGGQPQHF
TRBV27	NA	NA	TRBJ1-6	TGTGCCAGCAGTCCATGGGGGGGGGAAACCCCCCTCCACTTT	CASSPWGGETPLHF
TRBV11-1	few	TRBD2	TRBJ2-3	TGTGCCAGCAGGGGACTAAAATCTAATACGCAGTATTTT	CASRGLKSNTQYF
TRBV2	NA	TRBD1	TRBJ2-7	TGTGCCAGCACCGGACAGGGCGACGAGCAGTACTTC	CASTGQGDEQYF
TRBV7-9	NA	NA	TRBJ1-1	TGTTCCAGCAGCTTTGGACAGCAGAAAGCTTTCTTT	CSSSFGQQKAFF
TRBV6-1	NA	TRBD2	TRBJ2-7	TGTGCCAGCAGACCCCCGACTAGCGGGGTTGGGGAGCAGTACTTC	CASRPPTSGVGEQYF
TRBV7-7	NA	TRBD1	TRBJ1-1	TGTGCTAGCAGCTTGGGGACAGGTCAGGAAGCTTTCTTT	CASSLGTGQEAFF
TRBV19	few	NA	TRBJ1-2	TGTGCCAGTAGTAAGACTACAGCTGGCAAAACTAACTATGGCTACACCTTC	CASSKTTAGKTNYGYTF
TRBV7-9	NA	TRBD1	TRBJ2-3	TGTTCCAGCAGCGGAGAGACAGGGCGGGGCACAGATACGCAGTATTTT	CSSSGETGRGTDTQYF
TRBV7-3	NA	TRBD1	TRBJ2-3	TGTGCCAGCAGCCTGGACAGGACCAGCACAGATACGCAGTATTTT	CASSLDRTSTDTQYF
TRBV7-2	NA	NA	TRBJ1-5	TGTGCCAGCAGTTTCAGGGGAGGGGGCAATCAGCCCCAGCATTTT	CASSFRGGGNQPQHF
TRBV4-1	few	TRBD2	TRBJ2-2	TGCGCCAGCAGCTCTCGGGGGGGCGGCGGGGAGCTGTTTTTT	CASSSRGGGGELFF
TRBV5-1	NA	TRBD2	TRBJ2-7	TGCGCCAGCAGCTTGGAGGGGGGACTAGTCTTTCACGAGCAGTACTTC	CASSLEGGLVFHEQYF
TRBV25-1	NA	TRBD1	TRBJ2-7	TGTGCCAGCAGTGCCTCGGGGGACAGGGGCTACGAGCAGTACTTC	CASSASGDRGYEQYF
TRBV5-6	NA	NA	TRBJ2-2	TGTGCCAGCAGCCCGGGGGTTCGGTACGGGGACAGCGGGGAGCTGTTTTTT	CASSPGVRYGDSGELFF
TRBV5-4	NA	NA	TRBJ1-2	TGTGCCAGCAGCCTAAGGGAGGTTAAGAACTATGGCTACACCTTC	CASSLREVKNYGYTF
TRBV10-1	NA	TRBD1	TRBJ2-1	TGCGCCAGCAGTCCCATCCGGGAGGGGACAGGGGTCGGCAATGAGCAGTTCTTC	CASSPIREGTGVGNEQFF
TRBV5-4	NA	NA	TRBJ2-4	TGTGCCAGCAGCTCGGGGGAGGCCAAAAACATTCAGTACTTC	CASSSGEAKNIQYF
TRBV11-2	NA	NA	TRBJ1-3	TGTGCCAGCAGCCCGATGAGCTCTGGAAACACCATATATTTT	CASSPMSSGNTIYF
TRBV5-1	NA	TRBD1	TRBJ2-7	TGCGCCAGCAGCTTGCTTTCGGGACAGGGACACGAGCAGTACTTC	CASSLLSGQGHEQYF
TRBV5-6	few	NA	TRBJ2-1	TGTGCCAGCAGCGTAGCCTGGGAGGCGGATGAGCAGTTCTTC	CASSVAWEADEQFF
TRBV6-1	NA	NA	TRBJ2-7	TGTGCCAGTAGGGGGGGTAGGGGCTACGAGCAGTACTTC	CASRGGRGYEQYF